Sequencing of this TCR beta chain was carried out in a study of CD8+CD57+ T cells in acquired aplastic anemia. Study background: Sorted CD4+ plus CD8+ cells gave DNA averaging roughly 2.9 ug. Reads per healthy sample averaged approximately 9.9 million (CD4+) and under 13 million (CD8+). Study-wide results and caveats: Researchers report that twenty-nine CD8+ CDR3 sequences appeared in both patients and controls. The study found no significant CD8+ Simpson's diversity difference between patients and controls.

Points on this clonotype: Its antigen is still unknown. One end of the junction is discordant with germline, which a read error may explain.

The CDR3 contains 14 residues. CDR1 and CDR2 from the germline V gene are LGHDT and YNNKEL (reference sequence). TCR beta VDJ and CDR3 were profiled, and genomic DNA was the template. Via MiXCR, TCRdb re-called the reads, giving one row per CDR3 protein. Here the sample spans some 130,000 distinct CDR3 sequences, around two fifths being singletons. This sequence was found in a human donor in good health, serving as a control. The chain combines TRBV3-1 with TRBJ1-1, with D possibly matching TRBD1 (6 bases). Specimen: sorted CD4+, CD8+, or CD8+CD57+ T cells (not recorded which) from PBMCs. The CDR3 coding sequence is TGTGCCTGCAGCCAGGCTGCCCAGGGGACTGAAGCTTTCTTT. Translation gives CACSQAAQGTEAFF.